This TCR beta chain is from a study of blood T cells in healthy people across ages. Study background: Template-switching capture recovered about one barcoded beta molecule per two T cells.

For the second PCR, which ran for about 6 to 11 cycles, a sample-barcoded 5' primer and a J-beta primer mix were used. The template-switch adaptor was a 5' adaptor with 12 random nucleotides. It tagged each cDNA molecule. TCRdb ran MiXCR on the 5' RACE reads and lists one entry per CDR3 protein. Among about a million distinct CDR3 sequences listed, roughly 51% were seen once. The CDR3 is 16 residues long. Germline V CDR1 and CDR2: SGHTA, FQGNSA. V gave up 1 base and J gave up 4 bases; unmatched junction bases: 3. General observations from the study: Strong correlation was found linking TCR beta diversity to naive T cell percentage. Bulk PBMC profiling left naive and antigen-experienced comparisons inconclusive.

In regard to this clonotype: Its antigen is undetermined.

Specimen: blood. The source of this sequence is a woman in her sixties or seventies in good health. This chain joins TRBV7-2 and TRBJ2-3; 12 bases line up with TRBD1. The chain's CDR3 is CASSLVGQGAADTQYF. CDR3 DNA sequence: TGTGCCAGCAGCTTAGTGGGACAGGGGGCAGCAGATACGCAGTATTTT.